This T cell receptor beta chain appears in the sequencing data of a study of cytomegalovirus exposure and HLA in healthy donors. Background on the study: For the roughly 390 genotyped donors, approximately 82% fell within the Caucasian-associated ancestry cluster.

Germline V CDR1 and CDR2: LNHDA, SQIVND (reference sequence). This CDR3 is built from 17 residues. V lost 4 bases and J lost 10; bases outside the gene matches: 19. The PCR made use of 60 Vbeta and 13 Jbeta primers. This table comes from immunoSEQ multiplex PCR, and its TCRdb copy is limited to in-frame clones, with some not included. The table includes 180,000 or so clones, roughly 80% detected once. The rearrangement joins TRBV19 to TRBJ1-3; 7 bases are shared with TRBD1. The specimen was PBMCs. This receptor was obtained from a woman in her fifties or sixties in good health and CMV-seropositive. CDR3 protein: CASSTLFRTGGLWTIYF. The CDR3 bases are TGTGCCAGTAGTACCCTTTTCCGGACAGGAGGATTGTGGACCATATATTTT.